This T cell receptor (beta chain) was retrieved from a study of blood T cell repertoires in COVID-19. Study-level information: From the United States, Italy and Spain came samples of acute and convalescent COVID-19. PBMCs, B-cell-depleted T cells, or T cells were the source of the cDNA or gDNA that made up the material.

The authors' processing: For nucleated cells, counts were estimated from reference gene primer amplification. Measured with immunoSEQ multiplex PCR; TCRdb has only the in-frame clones, and not every one. Clone size and V and J calls were adopted from that table, with D and trimming inferred from the DNA. Among approximately 410,000 clones, roughly 90% were seen once, and the ten largest hold over 1.1%. This clone was recorded once. This CDR3 has 14 residues. Trimming at V came to 3 bases and at J to 4 bases, leaving 3 bases not matched to a gene. Germline CDR1 reads SGHNT; CDR2 reads YENEEA. The rearrangement uses TRBV11-3 and TRBJ2-1; 7 nucleotides match TRBD1. This sequence was found in a woman between 25 and 40 years old with active or convalescent COVID-19. What was sequenced was peripheral blood. The CDR3 sequence: CASSFTGQYNEQFF. For the CDR3, the DNA is TGTGCCAGCAGCTTCACGGGACAGTACAATGAGCAGTTCTTC.